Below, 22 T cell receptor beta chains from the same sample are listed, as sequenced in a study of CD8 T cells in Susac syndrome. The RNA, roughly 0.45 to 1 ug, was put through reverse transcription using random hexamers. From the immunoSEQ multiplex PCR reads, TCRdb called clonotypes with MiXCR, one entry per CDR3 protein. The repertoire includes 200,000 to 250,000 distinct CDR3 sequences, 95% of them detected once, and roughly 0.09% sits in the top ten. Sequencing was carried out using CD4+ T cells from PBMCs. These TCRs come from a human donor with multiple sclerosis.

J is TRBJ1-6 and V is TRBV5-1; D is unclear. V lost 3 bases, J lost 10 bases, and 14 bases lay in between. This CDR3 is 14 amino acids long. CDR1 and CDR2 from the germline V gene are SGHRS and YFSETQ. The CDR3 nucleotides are TGCGCCAGCAGCTCCGACACGTTTAGGTCACCCCTCCACTTT. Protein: CASSSDTFRSPLHF.

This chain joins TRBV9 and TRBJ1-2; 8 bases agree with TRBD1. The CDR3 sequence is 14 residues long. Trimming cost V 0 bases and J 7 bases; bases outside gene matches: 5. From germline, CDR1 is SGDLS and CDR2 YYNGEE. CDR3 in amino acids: CASSVGQGIPGYTF. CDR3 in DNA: TGTGCCAGCAGCGTAGGACAGGGGATCCCTGGCTACACCTTC.

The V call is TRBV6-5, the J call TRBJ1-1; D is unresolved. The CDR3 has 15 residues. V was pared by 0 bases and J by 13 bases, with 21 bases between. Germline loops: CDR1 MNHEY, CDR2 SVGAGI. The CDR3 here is CASSYSISPAGYGFF. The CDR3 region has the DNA TGTGCCAGCAGTTACTCGATCTCCCCCGCTGGCTACGGTTTCTTT.

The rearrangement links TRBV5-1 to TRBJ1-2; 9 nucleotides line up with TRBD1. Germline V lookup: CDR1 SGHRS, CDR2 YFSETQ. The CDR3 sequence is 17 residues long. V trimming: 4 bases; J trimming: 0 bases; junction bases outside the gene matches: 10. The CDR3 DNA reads TGCGCCAGCAGCCACCGGGGCGGGACAGGGTCTAACTATGGCTACACCTTC. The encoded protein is CASSHRGGTGSNYGYTF.

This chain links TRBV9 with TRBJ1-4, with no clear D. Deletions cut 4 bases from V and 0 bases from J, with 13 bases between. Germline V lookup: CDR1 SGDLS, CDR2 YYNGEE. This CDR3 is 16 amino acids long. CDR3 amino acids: CASSLAPVTTNEKLFF. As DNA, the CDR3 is TGTGCCAGCAGCCTGGCCCCGGTCACAACTAATGAAAAACTGTTTTTT.

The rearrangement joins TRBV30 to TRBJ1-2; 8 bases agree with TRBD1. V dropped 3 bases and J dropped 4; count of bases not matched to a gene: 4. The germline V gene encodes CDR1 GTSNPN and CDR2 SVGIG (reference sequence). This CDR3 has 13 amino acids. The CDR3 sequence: CAWSGQGIYGYTF. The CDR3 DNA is TGTGCCTGGAGCGGACAGGGAATCTATGGCTACACCTTC.

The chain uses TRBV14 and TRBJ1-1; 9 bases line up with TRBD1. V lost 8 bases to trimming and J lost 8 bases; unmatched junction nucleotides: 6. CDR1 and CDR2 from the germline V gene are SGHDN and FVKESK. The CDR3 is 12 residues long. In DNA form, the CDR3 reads TGTGCCAGCGGGAGACAGGGGGGAGAAGCTTTCTTT. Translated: CASGRQGGEAFF.

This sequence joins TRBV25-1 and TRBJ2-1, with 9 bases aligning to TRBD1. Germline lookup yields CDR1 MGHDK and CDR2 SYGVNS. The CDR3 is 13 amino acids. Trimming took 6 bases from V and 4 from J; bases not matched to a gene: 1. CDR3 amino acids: CASRGTGYNEQFF. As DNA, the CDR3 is TGTGCCAGCAGGGGGACAGGGTACAATGAGCAGTTCTTC.

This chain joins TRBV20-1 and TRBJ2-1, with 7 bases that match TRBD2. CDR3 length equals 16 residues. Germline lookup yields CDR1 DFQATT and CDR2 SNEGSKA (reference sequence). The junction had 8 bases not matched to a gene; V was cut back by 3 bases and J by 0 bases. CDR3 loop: CSARVLAASSYNEQFF. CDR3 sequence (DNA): TGCAGTGCTAGGGTTCTAGCGGCTAGCTCCTACAATGAGCAGTTCTTC.

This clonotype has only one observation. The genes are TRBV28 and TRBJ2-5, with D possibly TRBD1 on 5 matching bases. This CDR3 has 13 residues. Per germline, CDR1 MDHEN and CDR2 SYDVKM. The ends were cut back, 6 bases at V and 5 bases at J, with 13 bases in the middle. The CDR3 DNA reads TGTGCCAGCAGGGGGCTAGAGAGGGAGACCCAGTACTTC. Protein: CASRGLERETQYF. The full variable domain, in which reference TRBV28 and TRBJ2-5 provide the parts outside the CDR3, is DVKVTQSSRYLVKRTGEKVFLECVQDMDHENMFWYRQDPGLGLRLIYFSYDVKMKEKGDIPEGYSVSREKKERFSLILESASTNQTSMYLCASRGLERETQYFGPGTRLLVL.

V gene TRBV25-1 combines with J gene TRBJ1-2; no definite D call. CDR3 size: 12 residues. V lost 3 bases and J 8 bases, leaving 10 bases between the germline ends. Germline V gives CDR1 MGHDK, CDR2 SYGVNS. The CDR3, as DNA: TGTGCCAGCAGTGACAAGGGCGCAGGCTACACCTTC. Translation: CASSDKGAGYTF.

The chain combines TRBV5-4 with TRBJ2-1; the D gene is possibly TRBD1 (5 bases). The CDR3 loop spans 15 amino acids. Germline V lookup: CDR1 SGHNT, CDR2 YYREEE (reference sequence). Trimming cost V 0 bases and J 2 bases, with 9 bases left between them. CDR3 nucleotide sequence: TGTGCCAGCAGCTTGGTTGGGGCAGCCTACAATGAGCAGTTCTTC. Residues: CASSLVGAAYNEQFF.

The CDR3 loop is CAGGQGGSYGYTF. Here the CDR3 DNA reads TGTGCCGGGGGACAGGGTGGGTCCTATGGCTACACCTTC. V and J are TRBV12-3 or TRBV12-4 and TRBJ1-2; TRBD1 matches 9 bases. Unmatched junction bases numbered 8, after V lost 11 bases and J lost 4 bases. This CDR3 contains 13 residues.

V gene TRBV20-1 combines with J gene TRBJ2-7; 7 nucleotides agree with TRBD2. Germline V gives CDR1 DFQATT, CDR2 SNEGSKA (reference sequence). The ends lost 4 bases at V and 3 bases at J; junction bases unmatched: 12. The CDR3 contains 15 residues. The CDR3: CSAKNRGSLFYEQYF. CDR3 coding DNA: TGCAGTGCTAAGAATCGCGGGAGCCTTTTCTACGAGCAGTACTTC.

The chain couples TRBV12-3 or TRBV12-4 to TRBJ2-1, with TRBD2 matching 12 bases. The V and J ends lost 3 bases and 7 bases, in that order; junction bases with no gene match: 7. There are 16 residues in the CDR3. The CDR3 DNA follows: TGTGCCAGCAGTTTCCGACTAGCGGGAGAGGTGAATGAGCAGTTCTTC. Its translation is CASSFRLAGEVNEQFF.

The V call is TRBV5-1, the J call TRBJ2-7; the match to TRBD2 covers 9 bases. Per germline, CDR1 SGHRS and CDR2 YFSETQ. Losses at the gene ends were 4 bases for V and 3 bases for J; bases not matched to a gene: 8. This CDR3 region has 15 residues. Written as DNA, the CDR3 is TGCGCCAGCAGCCCAAGGACTAGCGAGTACTACGAGCAGTACTTC. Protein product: CASSPRTSEYYEQYF. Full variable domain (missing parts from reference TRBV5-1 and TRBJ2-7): KAGVTQTPRYLIKTRGQQVTLSCSPISGHRSVSWYQQTPGQGLQFLFEYFSETQRNKGNFPGRFSGRQFSNSRSEMNVSTLELGDSALYLCASSPRTSEYYEQYFGPGTRLTVT.

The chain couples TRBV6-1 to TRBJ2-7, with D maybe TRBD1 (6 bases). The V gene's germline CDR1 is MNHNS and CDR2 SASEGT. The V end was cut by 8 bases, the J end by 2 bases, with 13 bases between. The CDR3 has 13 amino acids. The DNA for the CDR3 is TGTGCCAGCGTCCGGGACATACCCTACGAGCAGTACTTC. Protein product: CASVRDIPYEQYF.

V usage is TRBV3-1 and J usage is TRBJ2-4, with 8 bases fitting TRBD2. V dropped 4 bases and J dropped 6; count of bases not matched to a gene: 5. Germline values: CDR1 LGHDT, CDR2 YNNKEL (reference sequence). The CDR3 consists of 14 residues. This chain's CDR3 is CASSPPGGLNIQYF. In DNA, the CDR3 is TGTGCCAGCAGCCCACCGGGGGGGCTAAACATTCAGTACTTC.

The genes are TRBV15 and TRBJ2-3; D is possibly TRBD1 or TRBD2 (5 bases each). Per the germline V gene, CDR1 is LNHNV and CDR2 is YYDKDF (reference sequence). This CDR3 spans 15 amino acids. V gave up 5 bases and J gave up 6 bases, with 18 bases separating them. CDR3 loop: CATSGTRGRWDTQYF. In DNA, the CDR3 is TGTGCCACCAGCGGCACTAGGGGCAGGTGGGATACGCAGTATTTT.

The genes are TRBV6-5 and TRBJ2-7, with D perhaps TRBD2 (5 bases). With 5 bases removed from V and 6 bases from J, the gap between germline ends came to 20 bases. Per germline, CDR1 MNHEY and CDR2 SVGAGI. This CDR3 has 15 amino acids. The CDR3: CASSRGLERAGEQYF. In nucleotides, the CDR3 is TGTGCCAGCAGTCGCGGACTCGAGAGGGCGGGCGAGCAGTACTTC.

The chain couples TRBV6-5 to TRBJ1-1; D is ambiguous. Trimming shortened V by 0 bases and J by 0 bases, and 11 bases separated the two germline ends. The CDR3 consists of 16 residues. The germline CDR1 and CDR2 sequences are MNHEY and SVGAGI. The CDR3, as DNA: TGTGCCAGCAGTTACTCGACGCAAAGGATGAACACTGAAGCTTTCTTT. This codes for CASSYSTQRMNTEAFF.

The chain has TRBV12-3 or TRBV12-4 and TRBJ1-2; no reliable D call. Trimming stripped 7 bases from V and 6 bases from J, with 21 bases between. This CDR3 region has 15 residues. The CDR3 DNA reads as TGTGCCAGCACCCACTTGGTGGGAAGGAATCATGGCTACACCTTC. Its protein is CASTHLVGRNHGYTF.